This T cell receptor beta chain was identified during a study of blood T cell repertoires in COVID-19 (dated by TCRdb to 2018 to 2021). In the study overall: Samples covering the acute and convalescent phases of COVID-19 were provided by collaborators in the United States, Italy and Spain. HLA class I and class II types, where available, came from metadata supplied by the sample provider rather than from assay-based typing. The repertoires were released in a freely available public database meant as a resource for research on the immune response to SARS-CoV-2. Nearly every sample came with metadata listing a de-identified subject ID, COVID-19 status, age in years and sex. The prospective study material was composed of cDNA or gDNA derived from T cells, B-cell-depleted T cells, or PBMCs. Samples came from the ongoing ImmuneRACE study (first 160 participants) plus 1,254 subjects from 6 global collaborators. The dataset comprised deeply sampled blood TCRbeta repertoires from subjects exposed to, actively infected with, or recovered from COVID-19.

General conclusions and limits of the study: The quantity of clinical and demographic metadata differed by source and by participant and was supplied without curation.

At the junction V is shortened by 5 bases and J by 3 bases, with 24 bases in between. From the cysteine up to the phenylalanine, the CDR3 has a length of 18 residues. Of the read, only the CDR3 DNA is kept; its 54 bases are in frame from base 1. CDR1 and CDR2 are read off the germline V gene as MGHRA and YSYEKL. Note on this clone: Its recognized antigen is unknown. It has no much larger one-base neighbor in the sample; base qualities were not kept.

Collaborating institutions collected whole blood in K2EDTA tubes following their own protocols. For TCRbeta analysis, collaborators shipped samples as frozen whole blood, isolated PBMCs, or DNA extracted from either of those sample types. TCRbeta CDR3 regions were amplified from genomic DNA by means of the immunoSEQ Assay, a bias-controlled multiplex PCR. The original methods were these. Within the assay, amplification of reference gene primers was used to estimate how many nucleated cells each sample contained. Sequence reads were collapsed and filtered to measure the absolute abundance of every unique TCRbeta CDR3 rearrangement. For each sample, productive Simpson clonality was calculated as the square root of Simpson's diversity index over productive rearrangements. TCRdb took this table from immuneACCESS and kept in-frame rearrangements with V and J called. Such tables lack part of the clones; where checked against another copy, unresolved V genes explain under half of the gap, and the rest is unexplained. Clone size and V and J calls were adopted from that table, with D and trimming inferred from the DNA. For this sample there are tens of thousands of clones; about 80% appear just once. The top ten clonotypes cover about 3.5% of the sample.

The receptor was derived from a man between 60 and 70 years old with acute or convalescent COVID-19. The sequence joins TRBV4-1 to TRBJ2-3; TRBD2 is a possible D gene, resting on 7 matching bases. Sequencing was done on a sample of peripheral blood. The CDR3 protein is CASSSQQGGTISTDTQYF. The nucleotide sequence reads TGCGCCAGCAGCTCACAACAGGGAGGGACCATCTCAACAGATACGCAGTATTTT.